These T cell receptor beta chains were read from a single sample in a study of T cells after yellow fever vaccination. Via MiXCR, TCRdb re-called the 5' RACE reads, giving one row per CDR3 protein. The data hold more than 200,000 distinct CDR3 sequences, with 3.6% observed a single time. The source was PBMCs, collected 15 days after the yellow fever booster vaccination. These receptors originate from a man aged 18 to 29 who received the YFV17D yellow fever vaccine. CDR3s include the opening cysteine and the closing phenylalanine or tryptophan. D genes are given only for firm matches. Part of the rows lack a size; the others show once, few, many or a class for expanded clones.

j_call d_call clone_size v_call cdr3_length cdr3_nt cdr3_aa
TRBJ1-6 TRBD1 many TRBV29-1 14 TGCAGCGTCAGCACAGGGGTCTATAATTCACCCCTCCACTTT CSVSTGVYNSPLHF
TRBJ1-2 - many TRBV2 13 TGTGCCAGCAGTGATTCGGCTTACTATGGCTACACCTTC CASSDSAYYGYTF
TRBJ2-5 - - TRBV29-1 14 TGCAGCGTCGCCCGGGGGGCCGGCTGGGAGACCCAGTACTTC CSVARGAGWETQYF
TRBJ2-1 - many TRBV7-2 15 TGTGCCAGCAGCTTCCAGGAGAGCTCCTACAATGAGCAGTTCTTC CASSFQESSYNEQFF
TRBJ2-3 - few TRBV29-1 15 TGCAGCGTCCACCTAGGGACCGCTAGCACAGATACGCAGTATTTT CSVHLGTASTDTQYF
TRBJ2-5 - many TRBV9 15 TGTGCCAGCAGCGCCGGGGGCAGGGTACCCGAGACCCAGTACTTC CASSAGGRVPETQYF
TRBJ2-3 - many TRBV7-2 13 TGTGCCATTACGCGGGCGGGGGCTGATACGCAGTATTTT CAITRAGADTQYF
TRBJ1-5 - - TRBV18 17 TGTGCCAGCTCACAAGAGGGGGGGGCCAGTAGCAATCAGCCCCAGCATTTT CASSQEGGASSNQPQHF
TRBJ1-6 TRBD1 many TRBV5-1 15 TGCGCCAGCAGCTGGGCGGACAGGGAAAATTCACCCCTCCACTTT CASSWADRENSPLHF
TRBJ1-4 - many TRBV20-1 13 TGCAGTGCTAGGAGCAGGGGAGGTGAAAAACTGTTTTTT CSARSRGGEKLFF
TRBJ1-5 - many TRBV18 16 TGTGCCAGCTCACCCTCCGGACGGTATAGCAATCAGCCCCAGCATTTT CASSPSGRYSNQPQHF
TRBJ2-1 - many TRBV12-3/TRBV12-4 14 TGTGCCACCAGTTTACGGGGGACCTACAATGAGCAGTTCTTC CATSLRGTYNEQFF
TRBJ1-2 - - TRBV5-4 15 TGTGCCAGCAGCTTACTTTCTTCCCTTTCCGCCGGCTACACCTTC CASSLLSSLSAGYTF
TRBJ1-2 - many TRBV7-2 13 TGTGCCAGCAGCTCAGGGGCTAACTATGGCTACACCTTC CASSSGANYGYTF
TRBJ1-1 - many TRBV7-6 15 TGTGCCAGCAGCTTAGAATACCTTCCGGGCACGGAAGCTTTCTTT CASSLEYLPGTEAFF
TRBJ2-1 TRBD2 many TRBV29-1 14 TGCAGCGTTGTTGGACTAGCGGGTTACAATGAGCAGTTCTTC CSVVGLAGYNEQFF
TRBJ2-5 - - TRBV5-1 14 TGCGCCAGCAGCCCTGGCGGCAGAAAAGAGACCCAGTACTTC CASSPGGRKETQYF
TRBJ2-1 - - TRBV7-2 15 TGTGCCAGCAGCCCCCCCGGGACAACCGTTCGTGAGCAGTTCTTC CASSPPGTTVREQFF
TRBJ2-5 TRBD2 few TRBV29-1 17 TGCAGCGTCGAAGGTCCCGAGCGGGGGCGGGCGGGGGAGACCCAGTACTTC CSVEGPERGRAGETQYF
TRBJ2-7 - many TRBV19 14 TGTGCCAGTAGCGCCGGGGGCGCCCCGAACGAGCAGTACTTC CASSAGGAPNEQYF
TRBJ2-3 - many TRBV24-1 14 TGTGCCACCAGTGATCGGGGGACCACAGATACGCAGTATTTT CATSDRGTTDTQYF
TRBJ2-2 - many TRBV29-1 12 TGCAGCGTTGGGGAAAACACCGGGGAGCTGTTTTTT CSVGENTGELFF
TRBJ1-1 - many TRBV5-1 15 TGCGCCAGCAGCTTTCAGGTCAGCTTGGGCACTGAAGCTTTCTTT CASSFQVSLGTEAFF
TRBJ2-3 TRBD2 many TRBV7-3 15 TGTGCCAGCAGCCTTCTAGCGGGGAGCACAGATACGCAGTATTTT CASSLLAGSTDTQYF
TRBJ1-1 - few TRBV28 12 TGTGCCAGCAGGTCGTTTTACACTGAAGCTTTCTTT CASRSFYTEAFF
TRBJ1-1 - many TRBV7-7 13 TGTGCCAGCAGCTTAGGTTCCGGGAGTCGCGCTTTCTTT CASSLGSGSRAFF
TRBJ2-5 - many TRBV2 10 TGTGCCAGCAAGCAAGAGACCCAGTACTTC CASKQETQYF
TRBJ1-2 - many TRBV5-1 14 TGCGCCAGCAGCTTGGAGCCAGGGGCCTATGGCTACACCTTC CASSLEPGAYGYTF
TRBJ2-7 - few TRBV7-2 13 TGTGCCAGCAGCCGCGGGCCGAGGGAAGAGCAGTACTTC CASSRGPREEQYF
TRBJ2-3 TRBD1 few TRBV7-9 15 TGTGCCAGCAGGCAAACAGGGGGAAGCACAGATACGCAGTATTTT CASRQTGGSTDTQYF
TRBJ2-5 - medium-sized TRBV5-1 15 TGCGCCAGCAGCTGGAGAGGGACGCGTCAAGAGACCCAGTACTTC CASSWRGTRQETQYF
TRBJ2-2 - many TRBV4-1 15 TGCGCCAGCAGCCCAGGCCCAGGGTTCGCCGGGGAGCTGTTTTTT CASSPGPGFAGELFF
TRBJ2-1 TRBD2 - TRBV3-1 15 TGTGCCAGCAGCCCAAGATGGGAGGGCTTGAATGAGCAGTTCTTC CASSPRWEGLNEQFF
TRBJ1-3 - many TRBV9 15 TGTGCCAGCAGCGTAGAGGGCAGCTCTGGAAACACCATATATTTT CASSVEGSSGNTIYF
TRBJ2-5 - many TRBV29-1 11 TGCAGCGGAGGTGTCGAGGAGACCCAGTACTTC CSGGVEETQYF
TRBJ1-4 - many TRBV10-3 14 TGTGCCATCAGTGGAACCGGACATAGTGAAAAACTGTTTTTT CAISGTGHSEKLFF
TRBJ2-7 TRBD2 - TRBV7-2 15 TGTGCCAGCAGTCGAGACGGGACTAGCGGGAACGAGCAGTACTTC CASSRDGTSGNEQYF
TRBJ2-5 - many TRBV5-5 13 TGTGCCAGCAGCTTGAGGTTTGAAGAGACCCAGTACTTC CASSLRFEETQYF
TRBJ1-5 - many TRBV2 14 TGTGCCAGCAGTTTTACAGGGATATATCAGCCCCAGCATTTT CASSFTGIYQPQHF
TRBJ1-5 - many TRBV5-1 13 TGCGCCAGCAGCTTGGACAGCGGTCAGCCCCAGCATTTT CASSLDSGQPQHF
TRBJ1-1 - - TRBV10-3 15 TGTGCCATCAGTGGGGGGGGGGCCACGAACACTGAAGCTTTCTTT CAISGGGATNTEAFF
TRBJ1-4 - many TRBV2 14 TGTGCCAGCAGTGAAGTTTTTTGGGCCGAAAAACTGTTTTTT CASSEVFWAEKLFF
TRBJ1-5 TRBD1 many TRBV29-1 13 TGCAGCATACGACAGGGCCGCAATCAGCCCCAGCATTTT CSIRQGRNQPQHF
TRBJ1-3 TRBD1 many TRBV12-3/TRBV12-4 15 TGTGCCAGCAGTCCGGGGGACAGATCTGGAAACACCATATATTTT CASSPGDRSGNTIYF
TRBJ1-2 - many TRBV7-9 13 TGTGCCAGCAGCGCGAGTGGGGGAGTCGGCTACACCTTC CASSASGGVGYTF
TRBJ1-2 - many TRBV6-1 14 TGTGCCAGTAGCTGGACAGATACTAGTTATGGCTACACCTTC CASSWTDTSYGYTF
TRBJ1-6 - - TRBV20-1 14 TGCAGTGCTAGAGAGGGAACAGGGAATTCACCCCTCCACTTT CSAREGTGNSPLHF
TRBJ2-7 TRBD1 few TRBV19 13 TGTGCCAGTTCGGGGACAGGGATTTACGAGCAGTACTTC CASSGTGIYEQYF
TRBJ1-5 - few TRBV19 18 TGTGCCAGTAGTATAGGGCGGGCAGGGGCGAATAGCAATCAGCCCCAGCATTTT CASSIGRAGANSNQPQHF
TRBJ1-6 - many TRBV5-1 16 TGCGCCAGCAGCTTGGATGGATCCTTGGAAGGTTCACCCCTCCACTTT CASSLDGSLEGSPLHF
TRBJ2-2 TRBD1 - TRBV3-1 15 TGTGCCAGCACCCGTTTGACAGGGGGCACCGGGGAGCTGTTTTTT CASTRLTGGTGELFF
TRBJ1-2 TRBD1 many TRBV27 14 TGTGCCAGCAGTCCAATACAGGGGGCAGGTGGCTACACCTTC CASSPIQGAGGYTF